This entry lists 24 T cell receptor beta chains sequenced from one sample in a study of Graves' ophthalmopathy and Graves' hyperthyroidism. Researchers took RNA transcripts and amplified TCR beta CDR3 regions from them. Amplification began with first-round RT-PCR using HTBI primers, then second-round multiplex PCR was performed. TCRdb ran MiXCR on the multiplex PCR reads and lists one entry per CDR3 protein. The sample includes around 400,000 distinct CDR3 sequences, 20% to 25% seen only once; the top ten take 2.5% to 3%. Sequences were obtained from peripheral blood. These receptors were obtained from a woman aged 18-30 years with stable Graves' hyperthyroidism.

This clonotype was seen many times. The chain employs TRBV20-1 and TRBJ2-7, with 7 bases identical to TRBD1. Germline-derived CDR1 and CDR2 are DFQATT and SNEGSKA (reference sequence). The J segment lost 4 bases and the V segment lost 6 bases, leaving 6 bases of the junction unmatched. The CDR3 is made up of 12 amino acids. This CDR3 is CSAKGQWYEQYF. The CDR3 DNA reads as TGCAGTGCGAAGGGACAGTGGTACGAGCAGTACTTC.

This clonotype was detected ten times or more. The J gene is TRBJ2-5, the V gene TRBV20-1; TRBD2 aligns across 9 bases. With V trimmed by 4 bases and J by 5 bases, 8 bases remained unmatched. Per germline, CDR1 DFQATT and CDR2 SNEGSKA (reference sequence). This CDR3 has 14 residues. The CDR3 loop is CSATSGDRWETQYF. The CDR3 bases are TGCAGTGCTACTAGCGGGGATCGTTGGGAGACCCAGTACTTC.

At least ten counts were recorded for this clonotype. The chain recombines TRBV5-1 with TRBJ2-7; D perhaps matches TRBD2 (5 bases). CDR3 size: 14 residues. CDR1 and CDR2 from the germline V gene are SGHRS and YFSETQ. V was trimmed by 1 base and J by 2 bases, leaving 10 bases between them. CDR3 coding DNA: TGCGCCAGCAGCTTGAGGACTCCTCCCTACGAGCAGTACTTC. Protein: CASSLRTPPYEQYF.

This clonotype was recorded a few times. This sequence joins TRBV15 and TRBJ2-5; TRBD2 agrees at 8 bases. Germline V lookup: CDR1 LNHNV, CDR2 YYDKDF (reference sequence). The trim removed 7 bases at V and 1 base at J, leaving 8 bases unmatched. There are 15 residues in the CDR3. The DNA of the CDR3 is TGTGCCACCAATCCGGGACTAGGTCCCCAAGAGACCCAGTACTTC. Amino acids: CATNPGLGPQETQYF.

This clonotype was observed at least ten times. The J gene is TRBJ1-1, the V gene TRBV12-3 or TRBV12-4; D gene unclear. Trimming pared 3 bases from V and 5 bases from J, leaving 7 bases between. CDR3 size: 12 residues. CDR3 DNA: TGTGCCAGCAGTTTTGGCGGAACTGAAGCTTTCTTT. Protein product: CASSFGGTEAFF.

This clonotype was observed a handful of times. This rearrangement joins TRBV14 to TRBJ2-7; 10 bases map to TRBD2. CDR1 SGHDN and CDR2 FVKESK come from the germline V gene. V was clipped by 1 base and J by 2 bases; unmatched bases: 5. The CDR3 is 16 amino acids. The CDR3 coding sequence is TGTGCCAGCAGCCAAGGCTTAGCGGGAGGCCCCTACGAGCAGTACTTC. Translation gives CASSQGLAGGPYEQYF.

This chain joins TRBV24-1 and TRBJ2-2; maybe TRBD1 (5 bases). V was cut by 8 bases and J by 6 bases, with 15 bases left in between. The CDR3 is 14 residues long. CDR1 and CDR2 (germline): KGHDR, SFDVKD. The chain's CDR3 is CATTQTGTPGELFF. The CDR3 DNA reads TGTGCCACCACTCAAACAGGAACCCCCGGGGAGCTGTTTTTT.

The chain uses TRBV7-8 and TRBJ1-5, with 8 bases matching TRBD1. Germline V lookup: CDR1 SGHVS, CDR2 FQNEAQ. Trimming cost V 4 bases and J 6 bases; bases outside gene matches: 5. The CDR3 extends over 14 amino acids. The CDR3 spells CASSYGQGGQPQHF. The CDR3 DNA follows: TGTGCCAGCAGCTACGGACAGGGCGGTCAGCCCCAGCATTTT.

This clonotype came up many times. The CDR3 reads CAWSVGAGRQPQHF. In DNA form, the CDR3 reads TGTGCCTGGAGTGTAGGGGCAGGGAGACAGCCCCAGCATTTT. The gene calls are TRBV30 and TRBJ1-5, with D perhaps TRBD1 (5 bases). There are 14 residues in the CDR3. Germline V gene sequence: CDR1 GTSNPN, CDR2 SVGIG (reference sequence). Trimming pared 0 bases from V and 7 bases from J, leaving 13 bases between.

This clonotype was observed many times. The chain uses TRBV18 and TRBJ1-1; D perhaps matches TRBD1 (5 bases). Trimming shortened V by 4 bases and J by 1 base, and 10 bases separated the two germline ends. The CDR3 is 14 residues long. Per germline, CDR1 KGHSH and CDR2 LQKENI. CDR3 sequence reads: CASSRDGKNTEAFF. The CDR3 DNA follows: TGTGCCAGCTCACGGGACGGTAAGAACACTGAAGCTTTCTTT.

The chain carries TRBV6-1 and TRBJ1-1; 12 bases map to TRBD1. From germline, CDR1 is MNHNS and CDR2 SASEGT. This CDR3 comprises 14 residues. Trimming at V came to 3 bases and at J to 7 bases, leaving 3 bases not matched to a gene. The CDR3 DNA reads TGTGCCAGCAGTGAGGGGACAGGGGGCGATGAAGCTTTCTTT. Protein sequence: CASSEGTGGDEAFF.

This clonotype was detected ten times or more. V usage is TRBV27 and J usage is TRBJ2-7; 8 bases are shared with TRBD1. After removal of 5 bases from V and 1 base from J, the junction contained 7 bases not matched to a gene. CDR3 length: 15 residues. Germline CDR1 and CDR2: MNHEY and SMNVEV (reference sequence). CDR3 nucleotide sequence: TGTGCCAGCAGTAAGAGACAGGGGCTTTCCTACGAGCAGTACTTC. Translated: CASSKRQGLSYEQYF.

This clonotype was seen repeatedly, ten times or more. One end of the junction is discordant with germline, which a read error may explain. This sequence joins TRBV5-6 and TRBJ2-5, with D possibly being TRBD1 (5 bases). This CDR3 spans 14 amino acids. CDR1 and CDR2 from the germline V gene are SGHDT and YYEEEE. The CDR3 is CASGFGHLQETQYF. The CDR3 nucleotides are TGTGCCAGCGGCTTCGGACACCTCCAAGAGACCCAGTACTTC.

Turning to this clonotype: Given a much more abundant clone one base away, this may be a read error. The rearrangement uses TRBV20-1 and TRBJ2-7; no reliable D call. The CDR3 extends over 11 amino acids. Germline CDR1 reads DFQATT; CDR2 reads SNEGSKA (reference sequence). DNA for the CDR3: TGCAGTGGTATGAACTCCTACGAGCAGTGCTTC. Residues: CSGMNSYEQCF.

The sample holds many counts of this clonotype. The chain has TRBV20-1 and TRBJ2-7, with D perhaps TRBD1 (8 bases). This CDR3 is 14 amino acids long. V lost 2 bases and J lost 10, with 21 bases in between. Per the germline V gene, CDR1 is DFQATT and CDR2 is SNEGSKA (reference sequence). The CDR3 region has the DNA TGCAGTGCTAGATTACAGGGGGGGTCGTCCGAACAGTACTTC. As protein: CSARLQGGSSEQYF.

This clonotype was counted at least ten times. The chain links TRBV10-3 to TRBJ1-2, with a possible D match to TRBD1 (5 bases). There are 14 residues in the CDR3. Deletions cut 0 bases from V and 4 bases from J, with 9 bases between. Germline assignment: CDR1 ENHRY and CDR2 SYGVKD. CDR3 DNA sequence: TGTGCCATCAGTGAGTCAGGGACTCTCTATGGCTACACCTTC. Translation gives CAISESGTLYGYTF.

The rearrangement joins TRBV6-1 to TRBJ1-1; TRBD1 is a possible D gene (6 bases). This CDR3 has 14 residues. V lost 5 bases to trimming and J lost 2 bases, with 12 bases between them. Germline CDR1 reads MNHNS; CDR2 reads SASEGT. The CDR3 reads CASSTTGKNTEAFF. As DNA, the CDR3 is TGTGCCAGCAGTACCACAGGGAAAAACACTGAAGCTTTCTTT.

In its sample, this clonotype was seen many times. The V and J genes are TRBV5-1 and TRBJ2-7; perhaps TRBD2 as D (6 bases). CDR3 size: 13 residues. Per the germline V gene, CDR1 is SGHRS and CDR2 is YFSETQ. With 4 bases removed from V and 6 bases from J, the gap between germline ends came to 14 bases. CDR3 sequence reads: CASSTGTSGEQYF. The CDR3 nucleotides are TGCGCCAGCAGCACCGGGACTTCCGGCGAGCAGTACTTC.

This clonotype was observed at least ten times. J is TRBJ2-5 and V is TRBV27; 9 positions agree with TRBD2. This CDR3 has 16 amino acids. V shed 7 bases, J shed 4 bases, and the junction held 13 bases outside the gene matches. Germline V gene data show CDR1 as MNHEY and CDR2 as SMNVEV (reference sequence). As DNA, the CDR3 is TGTGCCAGCAATGCGAAGACAGCGGGAGGTGGAGAGACCCAGTACTTC. Translating gives CASNAKTAGGGETQYF.

This clonotype was seen many times. The chain couples TRBV11-2 to TRBJ2-5, with D perhaps TRBD1 or TRBD2 (5 bases each). This CDR3 has 18 residues. V lost 4 bases and J lost 1, with 22 bases in between. The germline gives CDR1 SGHAT, CDR2 FQNNGV. The CDR3: CASSSRGGEPTTQETQYF. Here the CDR3 DNA reads TGTGCCAGCAGCTCCCGGGGCGGTGAGCCGACAACCCAAGAGACCCAGTACTTC.

This clonotype occurred a few times. V and J are TRBV20-1 and TRBJ2-5; 9 positions agree with TRBD2. Germline CDR1 DFQATT, CDR2 SNEGSKA (reference sequence). This CDR3 region has 14 residues. The V segment lost 2 bases and the J segment 5 bases; nucleotides outside the gene matches: 6. The DNA for the CDR3 is TGCAGTGCTAGATCGGGACTAGCATCGGAGACCCAGTACTTC. It translates to CSARSGLASETQYF.

The V gene is TRBV30, the J gene TRBJ2-7; D gene ambiguous. The V end was cut by 2 bases, the J end by 5 bases, with 13 bases between. Germline V CDR1 and CDR2: GTSNPN, SVGIG (reference sequence). This CDR3 comprises 13 residues. The CDR3 region is CAWSLGWVDEQYF. CDR3 DNA: TGTGCCTGGAGTTTAGGTTGGGTCGACGAGCAGTACTTC.

This clonotype appeared many times. The chain links TRBV27 to TRBJ2-5; D ambiguous. CDR3 size: 15 residues. Germline lookup yields CDR1 MNHEY and CDR2 SMNVEV (reference sequence). Trimming removed 7 bases at V and 1 base at J, with 16 bases between. The CDR3: CASTRTMTRQETQYF. The CDR3 bases are TGTGCCAGCACCAGGACGATGACACGCCAAGAGACCCAGTACTTC.

Many counts were recorded for this clonotype. The chain carries TRBV27 and TRBJ2-5; D call uncertain. This CDR3 comprises 12 residues. V gave up 7 bases and J gave up 7 bases, with 13 bases separating them. Per the germline V gene, CDR1 is MNHEY and CDR2 is SMNVEV (reference sequence). CDR3 amino acids: CASKGFNGTQYF. The CDR3 DNA is TGTGCCAGCAAGGGCTTCAATGGGACCCAGTACTTC.